Listed below are T cell receptor beta chains from one sample, sequenced in a study of T-cell memory formation after mild COVID-19. A single record per CDR3 protein comes from TCRdb applying MiXCR to the 5' RACE reads. The data show about 560,000 distinct CDR3 sequences, 15% to 20% seen once. The sequenced sample consisted of PBMCs or a T cell subset sorted from them (not recorded which). Receptors were obtained from an adult woman who had mild COVID-19 (a few samples of this study predate the infection). Cell type and time point are not known. The conserved cysteine and the conserved F or W are not part of the CDR3 here. The order of the fields is V gene, CDR3 protein.

TRBV5-5	ASSSHGQGAAEAF
TRBV4-1	ASSQDGLAGAKNTGELF
TRBV20-1	SAGSAVGSDTQY
TRBV6-2/TRBV6-3	ASSYSWRELPYEQY
TRBV19	ASSISGQGSYEQY
TRBV20-1	SARDSWSGANVLT
TRBV9	ASSVGGDMLGTEAF
TRBV2	ASSEYGLRDEKLF
TRBV12-3/TRBV12-4	ASSGHPNEKLF
TRBV20-1	SARASRSTDTQY
TRBV5-1	ASSVHRDRVTNEQF
TRBV12-3/TRBV12-4	ASSFGVTGLAF
TRBV7-9	ASSLGDAAWRGGRAWEETQY
TRBV7-2	ASSASLSEGNQPQH
TRBV7-7	ASSSIDSSYNEQF
TRBV20-1	SARKLLGNTEAF
TRBV11-2	ASSTGTSGATDTQY
TRBV12-3/TRBV12-4	ASSVGQPQH
TRBV12-3/TRBV12-4	ASSLGRGRDEQY
TRBV4-2	ASSQEGSGVWNEQF
TRBV20-1	SASGSPYNEQF
TRBV7-8	ASSNPIPSGYGYT
TRBV29-1	SIRAGEGYT
TRBV27	ASTIGGASYNEQF
TRBV9	ASSDGVGTDSNTEAF
TRBV21-1	ASRSSTEAF
TRBV2	ASRYRSYEQY
TRBV6-1	ASSVYTEAF
TRBV4-1	ASSHPHGGGPNTEAF
TRBV2	ASSPTVATPQH
TRBV2	ASVGQGLASRDTDTQY
TRBV5-1	ASSLSTGGSGNTIY
TRBV3-1	ASSQSASGGGADTQY
TRBV29-1	SVRPSSYGYT
TRBV5-1	ASSLTSGGYEQY
TRBV4-3	ASSQQGASDTKY
TRBV20-1	SARVEASNEKLF
TRBV5-4	ASSLALNGYT
TRBV6-6	ASSYLGSPEAF
TRBV25-1	ASSDHGRGKNIQY
TRBV12-3/TRBV12-4	ASSPPGFYNEQF